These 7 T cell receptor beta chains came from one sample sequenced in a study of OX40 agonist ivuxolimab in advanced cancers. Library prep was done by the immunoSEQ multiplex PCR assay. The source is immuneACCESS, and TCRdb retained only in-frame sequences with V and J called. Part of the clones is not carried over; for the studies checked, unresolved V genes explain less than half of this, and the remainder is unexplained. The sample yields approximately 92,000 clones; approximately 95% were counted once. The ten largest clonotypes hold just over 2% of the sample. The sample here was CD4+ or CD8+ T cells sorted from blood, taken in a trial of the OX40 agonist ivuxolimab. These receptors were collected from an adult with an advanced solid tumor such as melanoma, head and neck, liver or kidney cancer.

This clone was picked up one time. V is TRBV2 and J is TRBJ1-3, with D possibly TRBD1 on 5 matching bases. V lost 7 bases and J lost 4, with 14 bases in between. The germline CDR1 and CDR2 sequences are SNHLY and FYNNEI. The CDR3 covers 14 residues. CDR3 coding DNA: TGTGCCAGCATGTCCCTGACAGCCGGAAACACCATATATTTT. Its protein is CASMSLTAGNTIYF.

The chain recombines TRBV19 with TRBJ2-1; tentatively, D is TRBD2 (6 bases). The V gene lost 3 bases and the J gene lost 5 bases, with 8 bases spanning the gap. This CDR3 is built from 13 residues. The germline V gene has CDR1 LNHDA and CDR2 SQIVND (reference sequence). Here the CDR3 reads CASSMRLDNEQFF. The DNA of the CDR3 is TGTGCCAGTAGTATGAGACTAGACAATGAGCAGTTCTTC.

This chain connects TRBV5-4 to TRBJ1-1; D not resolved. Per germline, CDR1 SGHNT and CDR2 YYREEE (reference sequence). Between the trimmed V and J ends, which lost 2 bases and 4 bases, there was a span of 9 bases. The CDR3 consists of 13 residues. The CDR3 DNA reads TGTGCCAGCAGCTTCGACGGATTCACTGAAGCTTTCTTT. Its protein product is CASSFDGFTEAFF.

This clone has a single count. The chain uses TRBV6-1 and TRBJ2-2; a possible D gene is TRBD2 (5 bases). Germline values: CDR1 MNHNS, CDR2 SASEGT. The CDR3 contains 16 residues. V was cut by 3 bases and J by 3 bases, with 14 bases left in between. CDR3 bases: TGTGCCAGCAGTGATTTTCGGGGAATATACACCGGGGAGCTGTTTTTT. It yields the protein CASSDFRGIYTGELFF.

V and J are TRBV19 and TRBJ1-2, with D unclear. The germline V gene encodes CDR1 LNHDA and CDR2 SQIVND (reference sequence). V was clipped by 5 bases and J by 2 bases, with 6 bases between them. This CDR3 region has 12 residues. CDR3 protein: CASSWMNYGYTF. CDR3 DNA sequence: TGTGCCAGTAGTTGGATGAACTATGGCTACACCTTC.

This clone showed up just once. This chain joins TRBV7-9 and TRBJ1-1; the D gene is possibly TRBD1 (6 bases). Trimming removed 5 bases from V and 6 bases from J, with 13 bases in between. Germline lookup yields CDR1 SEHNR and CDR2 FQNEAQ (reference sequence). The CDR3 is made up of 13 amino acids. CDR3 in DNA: TGTGCCAGCAGCACAAGGGGGGGCGCTGAAGCTTTCTTT. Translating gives CASSTRGGAEAFF.

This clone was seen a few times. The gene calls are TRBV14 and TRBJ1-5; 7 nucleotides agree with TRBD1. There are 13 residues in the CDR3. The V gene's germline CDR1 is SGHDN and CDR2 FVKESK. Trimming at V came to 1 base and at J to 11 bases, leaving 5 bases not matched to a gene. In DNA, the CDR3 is TGTGCCAGCAGCCAAGTTGCAGGGGGGACCCAGCATTTT. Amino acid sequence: CASSQVAGGTQHF.